These T cell receptor beta chains were read from a single sample in a study of graft-versus-host responses after intestinal transplantation. Produced via immunoSEQ multiplex PCR; TCRdb's table is partial and in-frame only. Seen here are tens of thousands of clones, around 84% observed once, and the top ten hold approximately 0.46%. Antigen specificity for these receptors is unknown. The material sequenced was unstimulated CD4+ T cells sorted from spleen or lymph node cells, taken before transplant. The source is a human donor who was the organ donor for an intestinal transplant. The CDR3 runs from the conserved cysteine through the conserved F or W.

v_gene	j_gene	CDR3aa
TRBV11-2	TRBJ2-2	CASSLAPRGGAGELFF
TRBV29-1	TRBJ2-7	CSVSRTHYEQYF
TRBV5-1	TRBJ2-7	CASSNSYEQYF
TRBV19	TRBJ1-1	CASSNGQGFNSEAFF
TRBV5-4	TRBJ2-3	CASSLLDSGRTDTQYF
TRBV6-5	TRBJ1-3	CASSYGGAGNTIYF
TRBV19	TRBJ1-6	CASSIKGWSSYNSPLHF
TRBV7-8	TRBJ2-7	CASSLLDRGFYYEQYF
TRBV7-9	TRBJ1-5	CATGHGSNQPQHF
TRBV6-1	TRBJ2-7	CASSSKFYEQYF
TRBV19	TRBJ1-5	CASSWAGPYSNQPQHF
TRBV27	TRBJ2-3	CASSSAFTDTQYF
TRBV5-6	TRBJ2-3	CASSLAGLFASTDTQYF
TRBV6-6	TRBJ2-7	CASGSSYEQYF
TRBV27	TRBJ1-2	CASSLSGRGDGYTF
TRBV18	TRBJ2-3	CASSPLTGGGTDTQYF
TRBV19	TRBJ2-7	CASRDKSYEQYF
TRBV5-1	TRBJ2-7	CASSFLGGSSYEQYF
TRBV15	TRBJ2-7	CATSRGRSYEQYF
TRBV7-6	TRBJ2-7	CASSLAGLAGGSYEQYF
TRBV5-1	TRBJ2-1	CASAGQGAYNEQFF
TRBV5-1	TRBJ2-2	CASSLLSTGELFF
TRBV5-1	TRBJ2-1	CASSGRTGPYNEQFF
TRBV4-1	TRBJ2-7	CASSPQSGGPRYSDYEQYF
TRBV5-4	TRBJ2-2	CASSLLVGELFF
TRBV19	TRBJ1-2	CASSDSQGNYGYTF
TRBV5-6	TRBJ1-1	CASSLLDRVGTEAFF
TRBV25-1	TRBJ2-5	CASSEVGAKVGTQYF
TRBV27	TRBJ2-7	CASSSSSGTGSYEQYF
TRBV7-2	TRBJ2-7	CASSLRRHSPSYEQYF
TRBV7-2	TRBJ2-7	CASSTGWFYEQYF
TRBV7-9	TRBJ1-2	CASSLVDGLNGYTF
TRBV5-1	TRBJ2-3	CASSTGTGADTQYF